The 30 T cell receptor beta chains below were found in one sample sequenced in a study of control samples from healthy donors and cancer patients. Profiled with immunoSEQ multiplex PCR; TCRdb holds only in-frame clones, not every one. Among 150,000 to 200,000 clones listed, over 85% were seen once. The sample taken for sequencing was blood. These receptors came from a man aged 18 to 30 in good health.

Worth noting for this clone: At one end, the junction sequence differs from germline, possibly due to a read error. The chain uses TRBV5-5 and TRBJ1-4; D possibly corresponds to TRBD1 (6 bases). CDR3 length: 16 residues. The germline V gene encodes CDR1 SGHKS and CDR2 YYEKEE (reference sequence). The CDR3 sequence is CASSLEVDSSLAELLF. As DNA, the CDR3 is TGTGCCAGCAGCTTGGAGGTGGACAGTTCTTTGGCGGAACTGCTTTTT.

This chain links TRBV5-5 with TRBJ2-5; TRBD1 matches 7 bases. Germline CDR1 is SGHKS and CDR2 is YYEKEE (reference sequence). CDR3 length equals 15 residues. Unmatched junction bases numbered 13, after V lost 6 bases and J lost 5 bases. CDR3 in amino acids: CASTPDDRVWETQYF. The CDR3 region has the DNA TGTGCCAGCACCCCGGACGACAGGGTATGGGAGACCCAGTACTTC.

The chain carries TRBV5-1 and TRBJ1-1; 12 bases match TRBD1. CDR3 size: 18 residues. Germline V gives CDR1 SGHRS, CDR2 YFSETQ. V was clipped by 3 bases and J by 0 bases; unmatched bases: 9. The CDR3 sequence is CASSSYPGTGGLNTEAFF. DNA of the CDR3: TGCGCCAGCAGCTCATATCCCGGGACAGGGGGCTTGAACACTGAAGCTTTCTTT.

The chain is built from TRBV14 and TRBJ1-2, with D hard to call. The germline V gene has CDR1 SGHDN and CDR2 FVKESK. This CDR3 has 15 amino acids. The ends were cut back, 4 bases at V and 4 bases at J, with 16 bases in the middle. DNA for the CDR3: TGTGCCAGCAGCCGCAAACTCGACAAGAGCTATGGCTACACCTTC. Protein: CASSRKLDKSYGYTF.

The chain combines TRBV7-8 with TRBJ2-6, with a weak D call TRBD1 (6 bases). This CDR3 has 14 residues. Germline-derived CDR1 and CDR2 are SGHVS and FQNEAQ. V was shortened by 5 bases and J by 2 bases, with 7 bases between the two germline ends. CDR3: CASSPGAGANVLTF. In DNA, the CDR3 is TGTGCCAGCAGCCCAGGGGCTGGGGCCAACGTCCTGACTTTC.

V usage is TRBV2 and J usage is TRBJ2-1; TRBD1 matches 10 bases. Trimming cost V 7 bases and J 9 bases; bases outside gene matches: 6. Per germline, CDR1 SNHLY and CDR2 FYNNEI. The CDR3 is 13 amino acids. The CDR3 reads CASNRQGAVEQFF. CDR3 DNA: TGTGCCAGCAATCGACAGGGGGCGGTTGAGCAGTTCTTC.

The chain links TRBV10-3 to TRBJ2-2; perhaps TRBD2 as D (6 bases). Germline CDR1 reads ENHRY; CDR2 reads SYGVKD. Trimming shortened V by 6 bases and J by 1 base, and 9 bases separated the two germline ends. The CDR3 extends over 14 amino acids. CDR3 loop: CAIRGTLNTGELFF. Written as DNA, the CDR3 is TGTGCCATCAGAGGGACTCTGAACACCGGGGAGCTGTTTTTT.

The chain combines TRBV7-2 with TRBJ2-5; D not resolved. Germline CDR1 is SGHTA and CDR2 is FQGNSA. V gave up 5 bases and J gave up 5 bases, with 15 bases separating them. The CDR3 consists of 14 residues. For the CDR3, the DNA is TGTGCCAGCAGCCCCCAGACACCCCTGGAGACCCAGTACTTC. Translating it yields CASSPQTPLETQYF. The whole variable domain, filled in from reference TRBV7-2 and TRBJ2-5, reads GAGVSQSPSNKVTEKGKDVELRCDPISGHTALYWYRQSLGQGLEFLIYFQGNSAPDKSGLPSDRFSAERTGGSVSTLTIQRTQQEDSAVYLCASSPQTPLETQYFGPGTRLLVL.

CDR3 nucleotides: TGTGCCAGCAGCCAAGATGGCAACTTAAACTATGGCTACACCTTC. It yields the protein CASSQDGNLNYGYTF. The rearrangement links TRBV3-1 (or the pseudogene TRBV3-2) to TRBJ1-2; D unclear. CDR1 is LGHDT and CDR2 is YNNKEL in the germline V gene (reference sequence). V was pared by 0 bases and J by 2 bases, with 10 bases between. The CDR3 covers 15 residues.

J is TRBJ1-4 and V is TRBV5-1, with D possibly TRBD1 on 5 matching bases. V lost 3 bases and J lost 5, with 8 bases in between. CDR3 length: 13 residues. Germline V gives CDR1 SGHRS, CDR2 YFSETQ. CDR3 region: CASSWGLNEKLFF. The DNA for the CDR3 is TGCGCCAGCAGCTGGGGCTTAAATGAAAAACTGTTTTTT.

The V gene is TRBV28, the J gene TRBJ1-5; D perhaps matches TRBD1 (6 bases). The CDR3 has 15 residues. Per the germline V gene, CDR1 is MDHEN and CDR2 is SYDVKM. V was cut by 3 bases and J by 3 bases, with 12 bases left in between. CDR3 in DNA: TGTGCCAGCAGTTTGCGGGGGCCCCCCAATCAGCCCCAGCATTTT. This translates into CASSLRGPPNQPQHF.

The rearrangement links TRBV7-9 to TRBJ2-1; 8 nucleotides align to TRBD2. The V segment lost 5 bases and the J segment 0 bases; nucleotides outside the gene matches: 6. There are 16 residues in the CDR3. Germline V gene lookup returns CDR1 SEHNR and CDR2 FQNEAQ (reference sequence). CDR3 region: CASSALAGGSYNEQFF. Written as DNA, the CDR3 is TGTGCCAGCAGCGCCCTGGCGGGGGGCTCCTACAATGAGCAGTTCTTC. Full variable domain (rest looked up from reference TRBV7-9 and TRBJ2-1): DTGVSQNPRHKITKRGQNVTFRCDPISEHNRLYWYRQTLGQGPEFLTYFQNEAQLEKSRLLSDRFSAERPKGSFSTLEIQRTEQGDSAMYLCASSALAGGSYNEQFFGPGTRLTVL.

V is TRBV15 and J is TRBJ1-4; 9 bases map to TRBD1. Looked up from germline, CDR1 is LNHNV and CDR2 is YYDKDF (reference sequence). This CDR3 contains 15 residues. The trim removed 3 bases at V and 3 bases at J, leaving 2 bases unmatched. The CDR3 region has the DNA TGTGCCACCAGCAGTCGACAGGGGGCTAATGAAAAACTGTTTTTT. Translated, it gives CATSSRQGANEKLFF.

The CDR3 bases are TGTGCCAGCAGTGAACGGGCAGTCTCTCATGGCTACACCTTC. The encoded protein is CASSERAVSHGYTF. This sequence joins TRBV2 and TRBJ1-2; D is unclear. V was shortened by 2 bases and J by 6 bases, with 13 bases between the two germline ends. Germline V gives CDR1 SNHLY, CDR2 FYNNEI. The CDR3 runs to 14 residues.

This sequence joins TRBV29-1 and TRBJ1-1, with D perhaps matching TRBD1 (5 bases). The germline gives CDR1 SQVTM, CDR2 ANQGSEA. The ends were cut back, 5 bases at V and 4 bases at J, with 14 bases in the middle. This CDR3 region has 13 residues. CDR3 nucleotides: TGCAGCGTTATGGGTCCGGGGGGCACTGAAGCTTTCTTT. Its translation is CSVMGPGGTEAFF.

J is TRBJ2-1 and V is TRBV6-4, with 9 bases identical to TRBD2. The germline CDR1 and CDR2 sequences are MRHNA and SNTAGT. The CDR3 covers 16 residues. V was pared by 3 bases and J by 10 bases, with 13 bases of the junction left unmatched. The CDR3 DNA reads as TGTGCCAGCAGTGAATTGAGCGGGGGGACCCTCCGAGAGCAGTTCTTC. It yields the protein CASSELSGGTLREQFF.

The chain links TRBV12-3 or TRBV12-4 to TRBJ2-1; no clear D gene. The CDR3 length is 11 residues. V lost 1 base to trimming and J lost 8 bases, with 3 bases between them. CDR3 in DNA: TGTGCCAGCAGTTTAGTGGATGAGCAGTTCTTC. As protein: CASSLVDEQFF.

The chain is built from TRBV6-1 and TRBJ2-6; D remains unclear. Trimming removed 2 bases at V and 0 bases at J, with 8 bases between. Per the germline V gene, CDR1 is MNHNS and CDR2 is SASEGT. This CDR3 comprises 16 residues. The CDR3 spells CASSEQLYSGANVLTF. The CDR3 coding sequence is TGTGCCAGCAGTGAACAATTGTACTCTGGGGCCAACGTCCTGACTTTC.

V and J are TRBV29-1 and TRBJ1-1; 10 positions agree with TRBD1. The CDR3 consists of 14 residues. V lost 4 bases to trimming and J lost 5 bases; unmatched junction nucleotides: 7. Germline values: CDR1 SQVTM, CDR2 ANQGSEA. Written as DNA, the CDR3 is TGCAGCGTTGCCGGGACAGGGGTATGGACTGAAGCTTTCTTT. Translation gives CSVAGTGVWTEAFF.

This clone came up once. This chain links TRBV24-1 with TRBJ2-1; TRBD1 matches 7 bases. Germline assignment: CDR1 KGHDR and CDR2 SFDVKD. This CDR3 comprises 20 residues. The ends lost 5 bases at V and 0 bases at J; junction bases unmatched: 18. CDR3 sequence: CATSAPRQGRSRGSYNEQFF. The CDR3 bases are TGTGCCACCAGTGCCCCACGACAGGGTAGATCTCGGGGCTCCTACAATGAGCAGTTCTTC.

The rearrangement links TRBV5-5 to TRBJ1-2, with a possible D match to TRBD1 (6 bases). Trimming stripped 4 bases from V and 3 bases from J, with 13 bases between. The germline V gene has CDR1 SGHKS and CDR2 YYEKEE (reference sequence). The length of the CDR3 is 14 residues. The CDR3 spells CASSRQDRDYGYTF. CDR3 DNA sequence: TGTGCCAGCAGCCGACAGGATCGGGACTATGGCTACACCTTC.

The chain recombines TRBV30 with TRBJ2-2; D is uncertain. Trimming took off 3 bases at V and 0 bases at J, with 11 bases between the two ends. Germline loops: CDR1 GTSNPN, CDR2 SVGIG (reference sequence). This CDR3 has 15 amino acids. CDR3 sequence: CAWSFDSTNTGELFF. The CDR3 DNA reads TGTGCCTGGAGCTTCGACTCAACGAACACCGGGGAGCTGTTTTTT.

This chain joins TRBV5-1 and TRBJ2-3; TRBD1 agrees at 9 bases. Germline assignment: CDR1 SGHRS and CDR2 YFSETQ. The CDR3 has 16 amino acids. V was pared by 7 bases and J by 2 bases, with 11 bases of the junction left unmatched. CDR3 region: CASGLGQGTNTDTQYF. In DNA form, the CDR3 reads TGCGCCAGCGGTTTAGGACAGGGGACAAACACAGATACGCAGTATTTT. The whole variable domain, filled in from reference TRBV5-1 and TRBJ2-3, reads KAGVTQTPRYLIKTRGQQVTLSCSPISGHRSVSWYQQTPGQGLQFLFEYFSETQRNKGNFPGRFSGRQFSNSRSEMNVSTLELGDSALYLCASGLGQGTNTDTQYFGPGTRLTVL.

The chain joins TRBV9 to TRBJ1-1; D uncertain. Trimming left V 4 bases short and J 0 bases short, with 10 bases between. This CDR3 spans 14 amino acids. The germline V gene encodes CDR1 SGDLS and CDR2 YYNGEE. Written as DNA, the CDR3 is TGTGCCAGCAGCACCACTTATCTGAACACTGAAGCTTTCTTT. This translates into CASSTTYLNTEAFF.

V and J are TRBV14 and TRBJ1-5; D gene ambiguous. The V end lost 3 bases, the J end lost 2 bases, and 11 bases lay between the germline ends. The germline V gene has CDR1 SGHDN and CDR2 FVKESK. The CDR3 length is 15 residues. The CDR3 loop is CASSQQAFGNQPQHF. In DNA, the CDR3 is TGTGCCAGCAGCCAGCAGGCGTTTGGCAATCAGCCCCAGCATTTT.

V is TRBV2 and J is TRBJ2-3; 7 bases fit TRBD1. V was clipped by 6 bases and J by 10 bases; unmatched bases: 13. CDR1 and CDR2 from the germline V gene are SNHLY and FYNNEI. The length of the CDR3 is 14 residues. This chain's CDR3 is CASSPRQGMVSQYF. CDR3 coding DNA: TGTGCCAGCAGCCCCCGACAGGGTATGGTGTCGCAGTATTTT. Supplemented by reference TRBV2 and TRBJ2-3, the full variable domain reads EPEVTQTPSHQVTQMGQEVILRCVPISNHLYFYWYRQILGQKVEFLVSFYNNEISEKSEIFDDQFSVERPDGSNFTLKIRSTKLEDSAMYFCASSPRQGMVSQYFGPGTRLTVL.

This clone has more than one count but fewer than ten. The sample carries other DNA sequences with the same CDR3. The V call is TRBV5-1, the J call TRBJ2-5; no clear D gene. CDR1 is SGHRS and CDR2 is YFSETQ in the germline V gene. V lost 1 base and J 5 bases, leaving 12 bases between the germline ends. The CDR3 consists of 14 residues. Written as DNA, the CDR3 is TGCGCCAGCAGCTTGAAATTAGCAGGCGAGACCCAGTACTTC. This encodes CASSLKLAGETQYF.

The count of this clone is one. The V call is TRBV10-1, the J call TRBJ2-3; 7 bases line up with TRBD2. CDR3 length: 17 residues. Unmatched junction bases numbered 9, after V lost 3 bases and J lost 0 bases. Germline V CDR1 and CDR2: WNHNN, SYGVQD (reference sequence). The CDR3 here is CASSEGLAADSTDTQYF. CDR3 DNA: TGCGCCAGCAGTGAAGGGCTAGCGGCGGATAGCACAGATACGCAGTATTTT.

The CDR3 region is CAWGILWRGEVGYTF. Written as DNA, the CDR3 is TGTGCCTGGGGTATCCTGTGGCGGGGAGAGGTTGGCTACACCTTC. The J gene is TRBJ1-2, the V gene TRBV30; D remains unclear. Trimming stripped 5 bases from V and 7 bases from J, with 23 bases between. The CDR3 has 15 residues. Looked up from germline, CDR1 is GTSNPN and CDR2 is SVGIG (reference sequence).

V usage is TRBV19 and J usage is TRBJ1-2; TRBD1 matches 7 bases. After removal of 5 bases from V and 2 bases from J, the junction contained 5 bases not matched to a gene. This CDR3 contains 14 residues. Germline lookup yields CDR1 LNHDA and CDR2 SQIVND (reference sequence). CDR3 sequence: CASSVTGSNYGYTF. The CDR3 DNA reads TGTGCCAGTAGTGTGACAGGGTCAAACTATGGCTACACCTTC.